Listed here are 27 T cell receptor beta chains from one sample, sequenced in a study of vaccination effects on CD4 cells after COVID-19. Sequencing used immunoSEQ multiplex PCR; TCRdb keeps in-frame clones, though not all of them. The data hold over 20,000 clones, with approximately 70% observed a single time. The ViraFEST assay expanded antigen-specific CD4+ T cells with viral peptide pools before sequencing. Following 10 days of culture, CD4+ T cells were isolated. For these TCRs, the target antigens are not known. The source was CD4+ T cells from PBMCs cultured with HCoV-229E spike peptides, collected before COVID-19 vaccination. These receptors came from a human donor who received a COVID-19 vaccine.

The chain carries TRBV5-4 and TRBJ1-4, with unresolved D. Germline values: CDR1 SGHNT, CDR2 YYREEE (reference sequence). Between the trimmed V and J ends, which lost 4 bases and 3 bases, there was a span of 10 bases. The CDR3 has 14 amino acids. The CDR3 loop reads CASSVDGPNEKLFF. The CDR3, as DNA: TGTGCCAGCAGCGTGGACGGACCTAATGAAAAACTGTTTTTT.

The rearrangement uses TRBV12-3 or TRBV12-4 and TRBJ2-3; possibly TRBD2 for D (5 bases). The CDR3 extends over 12 amino acids. Trimming stripped 4 bases from V and 4 bases from J, with 6 bases between. The CDR3, as DNA: TGTGCCAGCAGTTACGGGGCAGATACGCAGTATTTT. Its protein is CASSYGADTQYF.

The chain has TRBV7-2 and TRBJ1-2; D unclear. The V gene lost 1 base and the J gene lost 2 bases, with 8 bases spanning the gap. The CDR3 runs 14 residues. CDR1 and CDR2 (germline): SGHTA, FQGNSA. CDR3 sequence reads: CASSLGPVNYGYTF. CDR3 in DNA: TGTGCCAGCAGCTTAGGTCCGGTGAACTATGGCTACACCTTC.

The J gene is TRBJ1-1, the V gene TRBV18; D is ambiguous. V lost 3 bases to trimming and J lost 1 base, with 12 bases between them. CDR1 is KGHSH, CDR2 LQKENI, per germline. CDR3 length: 15 residues. The CDR3 region is CASSPATIRNTEAFF. The CDR3 nucleotides read TGTGCCAGCTCACCCGCGACAATCCGGAACACTGAAGCTTTCTTT.

The chain joins TRBV20-1 to TRBJ1-4; D is uncertain. Trimming removed 6 bases from V and 10 bases from J, with 9 bases in between. Germline loops: CDR1 DFQATT, CDR2 SNEGSKA (reference sequence). This CDR3 contains 10 residues. CDR3: CSAPGPKLFF. The CDR3 coding sequence is TGCAGTGCCCCAGGCCCAAAACTGTTTTTT.

In its sample, this clone was seen a few times. The rearrangement uses TRBV7-9 and TRBJ1-2; tentatively, D is TRBD1 (5 bases). Per germline, CDR1 SEHNR and CDR2 FQNEAQ (reference sequence). V lost 4 bases, J lost 4 bases, and 19 bases lay in between. The CDR3 is 16 residues long. DNA of the CDR3: TGTGCCAGCAGCTCCCGGGGGGGACTTTCTCGCTATGGCTACACCTTC. As protein: CASSSRGGLSRYGYTF.

J is TRBJ1-1 and V is TRBV5-1; TRBD1 matches 12 bases. V was pared by 0 bases and J by 3 bases, with 3 bases of the junction left unmatched. The germline CDR1 and CDR2 sequences are SGHRS and YFSETQ. The CDR3 has 16 residues. The CDR3 here is CASSLEGTGGYTEAFF. The CDR3 DNA sequence: TGCGCCAGCAGCTTGGAGGGGACAGGGGGCTACACTGAAGCTTTCTTT.

The rearrangement joins TRBV20-1 to TRBJ1-3; D remains ambiguous. The CDR3 runs 11 residues. V was pared by 5 bases and J by 6 bases, with 8 bases between. CDR1 is DFQATT and CDR2 is SNEGSKA in the germline V gene (reference sequence). The CDR3 DNA reads TGCAGTGCTGGACCGTTAAACACCATATATTTT. Protein product: CSAGPLNTIYF.

This rearrangement joins TRBV10-3 to TRBJ1-5; D gene uncertain. Trimming took 4 bases from V and 3 from J, leaving 7 bases between them. The CDR3 consists of 13 residues. Germline CDR1 ENHRY, CDR2 SYGVKD. The CDR3 DNA is TGTGCCATCAGTGCAATGAACAATCAGCCCCAGCATTTT. This translates into CAISAMNNQPQHF.

V gene TRBV7-9 combines with J gene TRBJ2-3; 10 bases match TRBD2. The CDR3 loop spans 16 amino acids. V dropped 3 bases and J dropped 2; count of bases not matched to a gene: 5. CDR1 is SEHNR and CDR2 is FQNEAQ in the germline V gene (reference sequence). For the CDR3, the DNA is TGTGCCAGCAGCTTCGGACTAGCGGCAGCCACAGATACGCAGTATTTT. Protein product: CASSFGLAAATDTQYF.

The rearrangement joins TRBV12-3 or TRBV12-4 to TRBJ2-7; a possible D gene is TRBD2 (6 bases). The CDR3 contains 13 residues. V gave up 5 bases and J gave up 2 bases, with 10 bases separating them. The CDR3 region is CASSRGGAYEQYF. In nucleotides, the CDR3 is TGTGCCAGCAGTCGAGGCGGGGCCTACGAGCAGTACTTC.

The chain carries TRBV5-1 and TRBJ2-5, with a tentative D call TRBD2 (6 bases). CDR3 size: 14 residues. Trimming pared 0 bases from V and 4 bases from J, leaving 10 bases between. CDR1 is SGHRS, CDR2 YFSETQ, per germline. CDR3 residues: CASSLGREPETQYF. The CDR3 nucleotides read TGCGCCAGCAGCTTGGGGCGGGAACCAGAGACCCAGTACTTC.

This clone is categorized as medium-sized (0.01 to 0.1%). The chain combines TRBV5-4 with TRBJ1-1; D gene unclear. CDR1 SGHNT and CDR2 YYREEE come from the germline V gene (reference sequence). CDR3 length: 11 amino acids. The V end was cut by 7 bases, the J end by 1 base, with 5 bases between. In DNA form, the CDR3 reads TGTGCCAGCTCTTCGAACACTGAAGCTTTCTTT. Protein sequence: CASSSNTEAFF.

The J gene is TRBJ1-5, the V gene TRBV6-5, with 7 bases fitting TRBD1. The germline gives CDR1 MNHEY, CDR2 SVGAGI. V shed 5 bases and J 5 bases; nucleotides not matched to a gene: 9. This CDR3 has 15 amino acids. The CDR3 DNA is TGTGCCAGCAGTAGGTCAGGGGGAGTGTATCAGCCCCAGCATTTT. As protein: CASSRSGGVYQPQHF.

As for this clone: The sample holds other DNA sequences that translate to the same CDR3. The chain is built from TRBV6-5 and TRBJ1-1; 7 bases are shared with TRBD1. V trimming: 5 bases; J trimming: 1 base; junction bases outside the gene matches: 4. CDR3 size: 14 residues. Germline CDR1 is MNHEY and CDR2 is SVGAGI. The CDR3 DNA reads as TGTGCCAGCAGTACCGGGACAGAGAACACTGAAGCTTTCTTT. The encoded protein is CASSTGTENTEAFF.

The table lists this clone with a count of one. The CDR3 is CASSLGASRGGSYEQYF. For the CDR3, the DNA is TGTGCCAGCAGCTTAGGGGCTTCGCGGGGGGGAAGCTACGAGCAGTACTTC. The rearrangement uses TRBV7-6 and TRBJ2-7; 9 positions match TRBD2. Germline CDR1 and CDR2: SGHVS and FNYEAQ. V lost 1 base and J lost 3; bases outside the gene matches: 10. The CDR3 length is 17 residues.

V and J are TRBV3-1 (or the pseudogene TRBV3-2) and TRBJ2-4, with D perhaps TRBD2 (5 bases). Per germline, CDR1 LGHDT and CDR2 YNNKEL (reference sequence). V lost 1 base to trimming and J lost 1 base, with 11 bases between them. The CDR3 is made up of 16 amino acids. In DNA form, the CDR3 reads TGTGCCAGCAGCCAAGCCCGGACGGGGGCCAAAAACATTCAGTACTTC. Its protein product is CASSQARTGAKNIQYF.

The chain has TRBV5-8 and TRBJ2-1, with TRBD2 matching over 8 bases. The V and J ends lost 4 bases and 8 bases, in that order; junction bases with no gene match: 17. This CDR3 contains 17 residues. Germline values: CDR1 SGHTS, CDR2 YDEGEE. CDR3 loop: CASSREGRAGVGYEQFF. CDR3 bases: TGTGCCAGCAGCAGAGAGGGGAGAGCGGGAGTTGGATATGAGCAGTTCTTC.

The rearrangement joins TRBV6-5 to TRBJ1-1; the D gene is possibly TRBD1 (5 bases). With 4 bases removed from V and 0 bases from J, the gap between germline ends came to 12 bases. There are 15 residues in the CDR3. The germline V gene encodes CDR1 MNHEY and CDR2 SVGAGI. CDR3 DNA: TGTGCCAGCAGTTCCCCCGCAGGGATGAACACTGAAGCTTTCTTT. It encodes CASSSPAGMNTEAFF.

This clone showed up just a few times. The gene calls are TRBV2 and TRBJ1-5; no firm D call. Deletions cut 5 bases from V and 6 bases from J, with 8 bases between. In germline, CDR1 is SNHLY, CDR2 FYNNEI. There are 12 residues in the CDR3. Written as DNA, the CDR3 is TGTGCCAGCAGTCCCCCGGGTCAGCCCCAGCATTTT. Protein: CASSPPGQPQHF.

There are a few counts of this clone. The V and J genes are TRBV15 and TRBJ1-5; D call uncertain. The CDR3 length is 16 residues. CDR1 and CDR2 (germline): LNHNV, YYDKDF (reference sequence). With 0 bases removed from V and 5 bases from J, the gap between germline ends came to 14 bases. The CDR3 region has the DNA TGTGCCACCAGCAGAGATTTGGGTCGGCGGTATCAGCCCCAGCATTTT. This gives the protein CATSRDLGRRYQPQHF.

The chain is built from TRBV6-5 and TRBJ1-1, with 8 bases matching TRBD1. Trimming at V came to 5 bases and at J to 8 bases, leaving 7 bases not matched to a gene. The germline gives CDR1 MNHEY, CDR2 SVGAGI. The CDR3 consists of 13 residues. The CDR3 loop reads CASSQGALIEAFF. In DNA, the CDR3 is TGTGCCAGCAGTCAGGGGGCTCTAATCGAAGCTTTCTTT.

V gene TRBV5-1 combines with J gene TRBJ1-3; D uncertain. The germline gives CDR1 SGHRS, CDR2 YFSETQ. The CDR3 loop spans 15 amino acids. Trimming removed 1 base at V and 0 bases at J, with 8 bases between. The CDR3 region is CASSLNKGSGNTIYF. The CDR3 nucleotides are TGCGCCAGCAGCTTGAACAAGGGCTCTGGAAACACCATATATTTT.

The chain is built from TRBV29-1 and TRBJ2-1; weak D call: TRBD1 (5 bases). Germline CDR1 SQVTM, CDR2 ANQGSEA. Trimming removed 1 base at V and 0 bases at J, with 19 bases between. This CDR3 has 18 amino acids. The CDR3 reads CSVEGSRGSLSSYNEQFF. In DNA form, the CDR3 reads TGCAGCGTTGAAGGAAGTAGGGGCAGCCTCAGCTCCTACAATGAGCAGTTCTTC.

This clone occurred a few times. CDR3 protein: CASSDPGANTGELFF. The CDR3 DNA reads TGTGCCAGCAGTGATCCGGGGGCCAACACCGGGGAGCTGTTTTTT. V is TRBV2 and J is TRBJ2-2; D tentatively fits TRBD1 or TRBD2 (6 bases each). The CDR3 totals 15 residues. With 3 bases removed from V and 2 bases from J, the gap between germline ends came to 10 bases. Germline V gene sequence: CDR1 SNHLY, CDR2 FYNNEI.

This chain joins TRBV25-1 and TRBJ1-4; D unclear. Trimming shortened V by 2 bases and J by 1 base, and 5 bases separated the two germline ends. The CDR3 consists of 14 residues. The germline CDR1 and CDR2 sequences are MGHDK and SYGVNS. The CDR3 reads CASSEGQTNEKLFF. The CDR3 DNA is TGTGCCAGCAGTGAAGGGCAAACTAATGAAAAACTGTTTTTT.

The chain uses TRBV5-1 and TRBJ2-5; D not certain. The V gene lost 1 base and the J gene lost 1 base, with 11 bases spanning the gap. Germline values: CDR1 SGHRS, CDR2 YFSETQ. This CDR3 is built from 15 residues. CDR3 DNA sequence: TGCGCCAGCAGCTTGCTAGACCTCCCCCAAGAGACCCAGTACTTC. Protein: CASSLLDLPQETQYF.